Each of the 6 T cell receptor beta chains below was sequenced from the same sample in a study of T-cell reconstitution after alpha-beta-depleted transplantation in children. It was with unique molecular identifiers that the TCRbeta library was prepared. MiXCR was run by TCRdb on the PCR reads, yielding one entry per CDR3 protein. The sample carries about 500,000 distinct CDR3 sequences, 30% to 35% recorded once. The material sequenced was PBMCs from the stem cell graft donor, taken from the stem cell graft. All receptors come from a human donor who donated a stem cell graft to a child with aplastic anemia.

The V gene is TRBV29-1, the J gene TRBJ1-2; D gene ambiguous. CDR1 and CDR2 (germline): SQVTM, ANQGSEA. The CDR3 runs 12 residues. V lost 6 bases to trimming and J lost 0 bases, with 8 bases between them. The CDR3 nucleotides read TGCAGCGTCAGGTTCCCTAACTATGGCTACACCTTC. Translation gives CSVRFPNYGYTF.

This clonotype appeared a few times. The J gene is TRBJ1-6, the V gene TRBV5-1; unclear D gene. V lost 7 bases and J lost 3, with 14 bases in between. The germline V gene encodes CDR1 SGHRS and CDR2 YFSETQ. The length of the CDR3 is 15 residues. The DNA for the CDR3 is TGCGCCAGCTCCCCTTTGCCCAGCTATAATTCACCCCTCCACTTT. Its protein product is CASSPLPSYNSPLHF.

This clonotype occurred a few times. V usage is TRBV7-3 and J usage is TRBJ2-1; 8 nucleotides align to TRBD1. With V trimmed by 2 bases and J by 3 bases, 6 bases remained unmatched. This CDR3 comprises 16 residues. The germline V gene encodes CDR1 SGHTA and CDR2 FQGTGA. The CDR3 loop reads CASSLLAGTGYNEQFF. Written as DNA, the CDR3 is TGTGCCAGCAGCTTACTTGCCGGGACAGGCTACAATGAGCAGTTCTTC.

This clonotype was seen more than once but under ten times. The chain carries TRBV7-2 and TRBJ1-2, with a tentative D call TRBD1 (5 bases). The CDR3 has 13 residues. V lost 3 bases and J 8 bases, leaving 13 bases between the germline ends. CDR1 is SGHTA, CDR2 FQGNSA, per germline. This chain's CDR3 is CASSLGLRDGYTF. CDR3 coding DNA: TGTGCCAGCAGCTTGGGACTTAGGGACGGCTACACCTTC.

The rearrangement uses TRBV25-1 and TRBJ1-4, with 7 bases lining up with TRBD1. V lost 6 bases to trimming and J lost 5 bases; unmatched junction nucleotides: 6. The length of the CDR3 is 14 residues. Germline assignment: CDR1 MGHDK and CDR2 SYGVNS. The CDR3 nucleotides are TGTGCCAGCAGCCCGGGACAGAGAAATGAAAAACTGTTTTTT. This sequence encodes CASSPGQRNEKLFF. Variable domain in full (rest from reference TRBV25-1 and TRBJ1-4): EADIYQTPRYLVIGTGKKITLECSQTMGHDKMYWYQQDPGMELHLIHYSYGVNSTEKGDLSSESTVSRIRTEHFPLTLESARPSHTSQYLCASSPGQRNEKLFFGSGTQLSVL.

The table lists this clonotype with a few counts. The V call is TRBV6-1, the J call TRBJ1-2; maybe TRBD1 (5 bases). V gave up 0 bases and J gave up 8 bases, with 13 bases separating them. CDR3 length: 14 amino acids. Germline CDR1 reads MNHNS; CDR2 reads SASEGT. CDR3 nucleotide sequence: TGTGCCAGCAGTGAAGCGCGGGGGTGGGACGGCTACACCTTC. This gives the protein CASSEARGWDGYTF.